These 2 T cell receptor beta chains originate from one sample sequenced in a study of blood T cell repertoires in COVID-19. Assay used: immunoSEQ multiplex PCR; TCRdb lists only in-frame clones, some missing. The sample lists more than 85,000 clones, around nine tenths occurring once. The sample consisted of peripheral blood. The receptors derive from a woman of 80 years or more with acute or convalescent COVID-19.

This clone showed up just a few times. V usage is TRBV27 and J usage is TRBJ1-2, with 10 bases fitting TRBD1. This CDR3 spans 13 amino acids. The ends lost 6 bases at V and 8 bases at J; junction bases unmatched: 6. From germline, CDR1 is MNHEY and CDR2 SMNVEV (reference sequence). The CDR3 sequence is CASSRQGAQGYTF. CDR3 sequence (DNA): TGTGCCAGCAGCCGACAGGGGGCGCAAGGCTACACCTTC.

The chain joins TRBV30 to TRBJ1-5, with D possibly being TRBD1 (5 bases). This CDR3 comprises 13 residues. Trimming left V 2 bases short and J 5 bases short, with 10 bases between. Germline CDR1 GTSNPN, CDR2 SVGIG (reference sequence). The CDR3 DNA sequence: TGTGCCTGGAGTATCGGGGGGGATCAGCCCCAGCATTTT. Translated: CAWSIGGDQPQHF.